This is a list of T cell receptor beta chains from one sample in a study of CD8 T cells in Susac syndrome. Using its own MiXCR run on the immunoSEQ multiplex PCR reads, TCRdb lists one record per CDR3 protein. The table shows around 200,000 distinct CDR3 sequences, with nearly 97% occurring only once. The sequencing sample was made of CD4+ T cells from PBMCs. These receptors came from a human donor with multiple sclerosis. Both conserved end residues are part of each CDR3.

v_call cdr3_aa
TRBV20-1 CSARYLGTDTQYF
TRBV4-2 CASSQELQTDTQYF
TRBV24-1 CATSDRTALTDTQYF
TRBV2 CASGLRTGTEAFF
TRBV3-1 CASSQEGREQYF
TRBV19 CASSIFFGQGLPGELFF
TRBV29-1 CSGGQGNTGELFF
TRBV14 CASRGVGPTTEAFF
TRBV28 CASSLSREQFF
TRBV20-1 CSARPPPTGENTEAFF
TRBV3-1 CASSQDRANNEQFF
TRBV3-1 CASSPSPGGILLSPLHF
TRBV10-3 CAISEGTGSNSYF
TRBV7-8 CASSSRTGEETQYF
TRBV10-3 CAISDDGNQPQHF
TRBV28 CASSSLYNEQFF
TRBV29-1 CSVEGRFNNEQFF
TRBV4-2 CASSQAGTVNYGYTF
TRBV15 CATSSPGQGSNQPQHF
TRBV15 CATSRVGGSSTEAFF
TRBV7-9 CASSLFPEETQYF
TRBV3-1 CASSQVGGKYEQYF
TRBV20-1 CSATYRPEEGKLFF
TRBV7-9 CASSPINSPLHF
TRBV20-1 CSAWGLSIQETQYF
TRBV15 CATSSHDPSYEQYF
TRBV9 CASSAEPLTGTGGDGYTF
TRBV20-1 CSARDSFSPNQPQHF
TRBV29-1 CVGGEVNSPLHF
TRBV20-1 CSASFWGVSTDTQYF
TRBV29-1 CSVARGQPYEQYF
TRBV29-1 CSGGQGDFRAFF
TRBV29-1 CSVVTGVGYGYTF
TRBV7-9 CASTVSNSPLHF
TRBV29-1 CSVAGQGRVEQYF
TRBV27 CASSLTRGGLETQYF
TRBV6-6 CASSPRQGRVYGYTF
TRBV2 CASRGANNEQFF
TRBV7-9 CASSFDRESYTF
TRBV3-1 CASSQSSGGYNEQFF
TRBV7-3 CASSLTGTSSSTDTQYF
TRBV4-3 CASSQVANSPLHF
TRBV7-6 CASSISGQPNEQYF